These T cell receptor beta chains were read from a single sample in a study of tumor and adjacent non-tumor tissue in lung cancer. TCRdb reprocessed the multiplex PCR reads via MiXCR and lists one record per CDR3 protein. This sample has about 80,000 distinct CDR3 sequences, with around 75% found just once. Sample: lung tumor tissue. Receptors were obtained from a woman aged 45-60 years with non-small cell lung cancer. Both conserved end residues are part of each CDR3. Each record gives: V gene, CDR3 protein.

TRBV24-1 | CATSDPSGRGGNEQFF
TRBV6-1 | CARSIRVRVDEQFF
TRBV10-3 | CAASQLAGGRSYNEQFF
TRBV20-1 | CSARPGLAGVEQETQYF
TRBV20-1 | CYARKGGTSGNEHYF
TRBV19 | CSSSWMGGDQPQHF
TRBV29-1 | CSVEGGSRGGYEQYF
TRBV28 | CASSKLQGGNQRQHF
TRBV11-1 | CPSRGTGMNAQYF
TRBV28 | CVTMNPTRLTDTQYF
TRBV28 | CTSSSPSALTATQYF
TRBV7-9 | CATSLGAVKQPQHF
TRBV29-1 | CSVELGGYDYTF
TRBV20-1 | CSAARGFGGSIDTQYF
TRBV24-1 | CAISDSTLAGVLNEQFF
TRBV6-1 | CASSGSSWSNQPQHF
TRBV11-2 | CASSPWASGSYRQYF
TRBV20-1 | CSARGIRQGAAVELFF
TRBV4-1 | CASGQEGGPDTDTQYF
TRBV11-1 | CTSSGTLQYF
TRBV20-1 | CSARDRDRRFEKFF
TRBV4-1 | CASSQGQYRSNTEAFF
TRBV20-1 | CSATVHNTQGQDTQYF
TRBV28 | CASRFHGTDRNQPQHF
TRBV4-3 | CTSSYSTGTYEQYF
TRBV11-2 | CASSFIASGNNEQFF
TRBV20-1 | CIAPRPPGQGAPGELFF
TRBV29-1 | CSVGPGGNTGKLFF
TRBV12-3/TRBV12-4 | CASSTRARDIPYEQYF
TRBV12-3/TRBV12-4 | CASSRGLNEQFF
TRBV30 | CAWSEGNRNTGELFF
TRBV7-9 | CASSLVLVVIPETQYF
TRBV13 | CASSSDRGPEKLFF
TRBV4-1 | CASSQDMYRGLSEQYF
TRBV20-1 | CSAVRGYEQYF
TRBV7-9 | CASGPSYGGKQFF
TRBV12-3/TRBV12-4 | CASGGASYEQFF
TRBV6-1 | CASSERPCNYGYTF
TRBV6-1 | CASSGSIPGLAGSETQYF
TRBV29-1 | CSARDSTSGSTDTQYF
TRBV12-3/TRBV12-4 | CASSPSGLAVIDEQSF
TRBV29-1 | CRVGEGPTNTEDFF
TRBV20-1 | CSAAGASMTDTLYF
TRBV4-3 | CASSQEFSGSVSSYNEQFF
TRBV6-2/TRBV6-3 | CASSYNYRQETTVPHDTQYF
TRBV10-3 | CAPSQLAGGSSYKEQFF
TRBV6-2/TRBV6-3 | CASSPFDSPFWNEQFF
TRBV12-3/TRBV12-4 | CARSLMGTNVKLFF
TRBV5-6 | CASSYRTGNSYEQYF
TRBV20-1 | CTARDRAGGWYEQYF
TRBV20-1 | CSARRFLVAGGSWMYEQYF